These 6 T cell receptor beta chains originate from one sample sequenced in a study of molecular identifiers for immune sequencing clone quantification (dated by TCRdb to the late 2010s). Library prep was done by PCR. The sequencer was an Illumina HiSeq 4000. In-frame beta chains were kept once TCRdb had trimmed the public reads at Q25 with fastp and called clones with MiXCR. Records with the same CDR3 protein are collapsed into one entry carrying the most frequent genes and DNA. The sample contains tens of thousands of distinct CDR3 sequences, about 18% of them found a single time. More than 0.95% of the sample belongs to the ten largest clones. Material: naive CD8+ T cells from blood, with Jurkat cell RNA spiked in. Per the publication, the cell subset or site label means: FACS-sorted CD8+CD4-CCR7+CD45RA+ naive T cells. These receptors were obtained from a human donor in good health. Some libraries in this study had Jurkat cell RNA spiked in.

Ten or more counts support this clonotype. The gene calls are TRBV6-2 or TRBV6-3 and TRBJ1-1; possibly TRBD1 for D (5 bases). The CDR3 has 13 residues. CDR1 and CDR2 from the germline V gene are MNHEY and SVGEGT. Trimming removed 5 bases at V and 2 bases at J, with 9 bases between. The CDR3 protein is CASSPGHNTEAFF. CDR3 nucleotide sequence: TGTGCCAGCAGTCCCGGACACAACACTGAAGCTTTCTTT.

This clonotype was picked up many times. The chain combines TRBV20-1 with TRBJ1-1; D may be TRBD1 (5 bases). Germline-derived CDR1 and CDR2 are DFQATT and SNEGSKA (reference sequence). The V end was cut by 4 bases, the J end by 4 bases, with 13 bases between. The CDR3 spans 13 residues. The DNA for the CDR3 is TGCAGTGCTATTTACCCGAGGGGCACTGAAGCTTTCTTT. Its translation: CSAIYPRGTEAFF.

This clonotype showed up many times. This rearrangement joins TRBV27 to TRBJ2-7; a weak D match, TRBD1 (6 bases). The V end was cut by 5 bases, the J end by 4 bases, with 9 bases between. CDR3 size: 12 residues. CDR1 MNHEY and CDR2 SMNVEV come from the germline V gene (reference sequence). CDR3 residues: CASSPTGYEQYF. The CDR3 nucleotides read TGTGCCAGCAGTCCCACAGGGTACGAGCAGTACTTC.

Ten or more counts support this clonotype. This chain links TRBV6-5 with TRBJ2-7; D gene uncertain. The CDR3 consists of 16 residues. V dropped 2 bases and J dropped 0 bases, with 14 bases sitting between them. Germline V lookup: CDR1 MNHEY, CDR2 SVGAGI. CDR3 loop: CASSYAPEGISYEQYF. DNA of the CDR3: TGTGCCAGCAGTTACGCGCCGGAAGGGATCTCCTACGAGCAGTACTTC.

Notes on this clonotype: Given a much more abundant clone one base away, this may be a read error. The chain carries TRBV29-1 and TRBJ2-1, with 7 bases that match TRBD2. The length of the CDR3 is 14 residues. Germline CDR1 is SQVTM and CDR2 is ANQGSEA. CDR3 in amino acids: CSVEGGSSYDEQFF. CDR3 nucleotides: TGCAGCGTTGAGGGCGGGAGCTCCTACGATGAGCAGTTCTTC.

In regard to this clonotype: This may be a read error, as it is one base from a much larger clone. The chain combines TRBV27 with TRBJ1-1; 7 bases are a match to TRBD1. The CDR3 length is 12 residues. V shed 7 bases, J shed 6 bases, and the junction held 5 bases outside the gene matches. Germline CDR1 is MNHEY and CDR2 is SMNVEV (reference sequence). The CDR3 DNA is TGTGCCAGCACGTCAGGGGGGGCTGAAGCTTTCTTT. Protein: CASTSGGAEAFF.